A selection of T cell receptor beta chains follows, all from one sample in a study of identifying expanded T cells in peripheral blood. Profiling relied on immunoSEQ multiplex PCR, and the TCRdb table lists in-frame clones only, not all of them. Among 50,000 to 75,000 clones listed, about four fifths were seen once. Sequencing used blood. The receptors were gathered from a person aged 18 to 75 in good health. The CDR3 runs from the conserved cysteine through the conserved F or W. Each record gives: D gene, clone size, V gene, J gene, CDR3 protein, CDR3 DNA. D genes are given only for firm matches. Clone size is not always given. Where it is, it says once, few, many or a class for expanded clones.

-	-	TRBV7-2	TRBJ2-3	CASSLALFGGTQYF	TGTGCCAGCAGCTTAGCCCTGTTCGGGGGTACGCAGTATTTT
TRBD1	once	TRBV30	TRBJ1-2	CAWTTGGYGYTF	TGTGCCTGGACGACAGGGGGCTATGGCTACACCTTC
-	-	TRBV1	TRBJ2-1	CTSSQCRVNRTGAGASSYNEQFF	TGCACCAGCAGCCAATGTAGGGTAAATCGGACAGGAGCGGGGGCCAGCTCCTACAATGAGCAGTTCTTC
-	-	TRBV7-8	TRBJ2-6	CASSTSDKRANVLTF	TGTGCCAGCAGTACCAGTGACAAGAGGGCCAACGTCCTGACTTTC
TRBD2	few	TRBV2	TRBJ2-1	CASGSSGGAIEQFF	TGTGCCAGCGGTTCTAGCGGGGGGGCCATTGAGCAGTTCTTC
-	-	TRBV7-6	TRBJ2-2	CASSLAGGLVTGELFF	TGTGCCAGCAGCTTAGCCGGGGGGCTGGTAACCGGGGAGCTGTTTTTT
-	-	TRBV6-1	TRBJ2-2	CASSRTTTGELFF	TGTGCCAGCAGCAGGACTACCACCGGGGAGCTGTTTTTT
TRBD2	-	TRBV2	TRBJ2-7	CASSEAGLAGSYEQYF	TGTGCCAGCAGTGAAGCGGGACTAGCGGGATCCTACGAGCAGTACTTC
-	-	TRBV6-6	TRBJ2-7	CASKQSPLVPEQYF	TGTGCCAGCAAACAATCCCCCCTCGTCCCCGAGCAGTACTTC
-	-	TRBV10-3	TRBJ1-2	CAISESGSYGYTF	TGTGCCATCAGTGAGTCGGGCAGCTATGGCTACACCTTC
TRBD2	-	TRBV7-2	TRBJ2-1	CASSSAGTSGRRNEQFF	TGTGCCAGCAGCTCCGCCGGGACTAGCGGGAGGCGGAATGAGCAGTTCTTC
TRBD1	few	TRBV2	TRBJ2-1	CASSPDRGRPYNEQFF	TGTGCCAGCAGCCCCGACAGGGGGCGACCATACAATGAGCAGTTCTTC
-	-	TRBV30	TRBJ1-5	CAWSTGGTQPQHF	TGTGCCTGGAGTACGGGAGGGACGCAGCCCCAGCATTTT
-	few	TRBV19	TRBJ1-5	CASSSVSGTYSNQPQHF	TGTGCCAGTAGTTCTGTCTCCGGGACCTATAGCAATCAGCCCCAGCATTTT
-	-	TRBV4-3	TRBJ2-7	CASSQGQGGIYEQYF	TGCGCCAGCAGCCAAGGGCAGGGGGGCATCTACGAGCAGTACTTC
-	many	TRBV29-1	TRBJ1-4	CSARLGEKLFF	TGCAGCGCCCGGCTGGGTGAAAAACTGTTTTTT
-	-	TRBV20-1	TRBJ2-7	CSGGDSYEQYF	TGCAGTGGAGGGGACTCCTACGAGCAGTACTTC
-	-	TRBV18	TRBJ2-2	CASSPATSNTGELFF	TGTGCCAGCTCACCCGCGACCTCGAACACCGGGGAGCTGTTTTTT
TRBD2	few	TRBV7-2	TRBJ2-1	CASSLVGGTSGQYNEQFF	TGTGCCAGCAGCTTAGTAGGGGGGACTAGCGGACAGTACAATGAGCAGTTCTTC
-	-	TRBV2	TRBJ1-3	CASSDPRLSGNTIYF	TGTGCCAGCAGTGACCCCAGGCTTTCTGGAAACACCATATATTTT
-	-	TRBV6-4	TRBJ2-3	CASSDSRQGGPDTQYF	TGTGCCAGCAGTGACTCGAGGCAGGGGGGGCCAGATACGCAGTATTTT
-	-	TRBV30	TRBJ1-1	CACVHTEAFF	TGTGCCTGTGTCCACACTGAAGCTTTCTTT
-	-	TRBV7-2	TRBJ1-2	CASSHQGYGYTF	TGTGCCAGCTCCCATCAAGGATATGGCTACACCTTC
-	once	TRBV5-1	TRBJ2-5	CASSWKQAELIQETQYF	TGCGCCAGCAGCTGGAAACAAGCGGAGCTCATCCAAGAGACCCAGTACTTC
-	-	TRBV5-8	TRBJ2-7	CASNIVLDSYEQYF	TGTGCCAGCAACATTGTTCTAGACTCCTACGAGCAGTACTTC
-	-	TRBV5-1	TRBJ1-2	CASSLPDPYGYTF	TGCGCCAGCAGCTTGCCGGACCCCTATGGCTACACCTTC
-	-	TRBV11-3	TRBJ2-2	CASSLAQNTGELFF	TGTGCCAGCAGCTTAGCTCAGAACACCGGGGAGCTGTTTTTT
-	-	TRBV13	TRBJ2-2	CASSLGGAPTGELFF	TGTGCCAGCAGCTTAGGAGGGGCGCCCACCGGGGAGCTGTTTTTT
TRBD2	-	TRBV5-5	TRBJ2-1	CASSLGSGSSYNEQFF	TGTGCCAGCAGCTTGGGGAGCGGGAGCTCCTACAATGAGCAGTTCTTC
-	-	TRBV5-1	TRBJ2-3	CASSFGGTDTQYF	TGCGCCAGCAGCTTCGGGGGCACAGATACGCAGTATTTT
-	-	TRBV2	TRBJ2-1	CASSEALGEAPGNNEQFF	TGTGCCAGCAGTGAAGCGCTTGGTGAGGCCCCAGGAAACAATGAGCAGTTCTTC
-	-	TRBV18	TRBJ2-7	CASSPVGVHEQYF	TGTGCCAGCTCACCGGTGGGAGTCCACGAGCAGTACTTC
TRBD2	-	TRBV30	TRBJ2-1	CAWVSGGIYNEQFF	TGTGCCTGGGTTAGCGGGGGGATTTACAATGAGCAGTTCTTC
TRBD1	-	TRBV7-2	TRBJ1-2	CASSRGQGPGNYGYTF	TGTGCCAGCAGCCGGGGACAGGGGCCCGGTAACTATGGCTACACCTTC
-	-	TRBV5-6	TRBJ2-5	CASSFGRARAETQYF	TGTGCCAGCAGCTTTGGTAGGGCCCGGGCTGAGACCCAGTACTTC
TRBD2	-	TRBV19	TRBJ2-2	CASSTRSPGTTGTGELFF	TGTGCCAGTAGTACACGCTCCCCCGGGACTACGGGCACCGGGGAGCTGTTTTTT
-	few	TRBV4-3	TRBJ2-1	CASSQDRASANNEQFF	TGCGCCAGCAGCCAAGATAGGGCTAGCGCCAACAATGAGCAGTTCTTC
-	-	TRBV11-2	TRBJ2-3	CASSRIATDTQYF	TGTGCCAGCAGCAGAATCGCCACAGATACGCAGTATTTT
TRBD2	once	TRBV5-1	TRBJ2-5	CASSPPAGGKETQYF	TGCGCCAGCAGCCCGCCAGCGGGGGGGAAAGAGACCCAGTACTTC
TRBD2	once	TRBV5-6	TRBJ2-2	CASSDPGRVTGELFF	TGTGCCAGCAGCGACCCCGGGAGGGTCACCGGGGAGCTGTTTTTT